One and the same sample provided the 5 T cell receptor beta chains below, sequenced in a study of shared clonotypes between healthy human individuals. Some clones are missing from TCRdb's copy, which holds only in-frame ones; the method was immunoSEQ multiplex PCR. Of more than 2,000,000 clones in the sample, approximately 93% were seen once. Sequencing input: naive CD4+ T cells from PBMCs. Subset noted: CD45RA+ positively selected. The receptors here all came from a man aged 18 to 30 in good health. Some clones in this sample may be carry-over from other donors' samples.

This clone was counted only a few times. The chain combines TRBV7-3 with TRBJ1-1, with D maybe TRBD1 (5 bases). Trimming removed 5 bases at V and 1 base at J, with 11 bases between. This CDR3 has 14 residues. CDR1 SGHTA and CDR2 FQGTGA come from the germline V gene. The CDR3 DNA sequence: TGTGCCAGCAGCCGGGACGGCGGGAACACTGAAGCTTTCTTT. Amino acids: CASSRDGGNTEAFF.

This chain joins TRBV14 and TRBJ2-3; D not certain. V was pared by 4 bases and J by 1 base, with 18 bases between. CDR3 size: 17 residues. Germline values: CDR1 SGHDN, CDR2 FVKESK. The CDR3 here is CASSPLLPTPGTDTQYF. The CDR3 bases are TGTGCCAGCAGCCCGCTATTACCGACTCCTGGCACAGATACGCAGTATTTT.

V usage is TRBV10-1 and J usage is TRBJ2-1; 9 nucleotides match TRBD2. V gave up 8 bases and J gave up 7 bases; unmatched junction bases: 9. The CDR3 spans 14 residues. Germline CDR1 reads WNHNN; CDR2 reads SYGVQD (reference sequence). Written as DNA, the CDR3 is TGCGCCAGCGCCGCCGGGACTAGCAAAAATGAGCAGTTCTTC. This codes for CASAAGTSKNEQFF.

This clone has only one observation. Here the CDR3 DNA reads TGTGCCTCAGACAGGGGCCCCTTGAATGAGCAGTTCTTC. This codes for CASDRGPLNEQFF. The chain has TRBV30 and TRBJ2-1, with 8 bases aligning to TRBD1. V was clipped by 7 bases and J by 7 bases; unmatched bases: 9. Germline V gene sequence: CDR1 GTSNPN, CDR2 SVGIG (reference sequence). This CDR3 has 13 residues.

V is TRBV4-2 and J is TRBJ1-2, with D hard to call. This CDR3 region has 12 residues. The V end was cut by 4 bases, the J end by 7 bases, with 10 bases between. Germline CDR1 reads LGHNA; CDR2 reads YNFKEQ. The CDR3 coding sequence is TGTGCCAGCAGCCCTGGTAGTTTTGGCTACACCTTC. It codes for CASSPGSFGYTF.